The 23 T cell receptor beta chains in this list originate from one sample, sequenced in a study of T cells in localized non-small cell lung cancer (dated by TCRdb to the early 2020s). Library generation was performed with the immunoSEQ multiplex PCR assay. TCRdb took over this immuneACCESS table, retaining in-frame rearrangements with V and J assigned. Such tables are incomplete; in checked studies, under half of the missing clones stem from an unresolved V gene, and the remainder is unexplained. The sample records 29,000 or so clones, more than 75% of which are singletons. 13% of the sample rests with the top ten. The source was peripheral blood, collected before any cancer treatment. The receptors come from an older female donor with stage III squamous cell lung carcinoma.

The chain joins TRBV21-1 to TRBJ1-4. TRBV21-1 is a pseudogene. The CDR3 is 15 amino acids. CDR3 sequence: CASSHGWVKDEKLFF. The CDR3 coding sequence is TGTGCCAGCTCCCACGGTTGGGTTAAAGATGAAAAACTGTTTTTT.

This chain uses TRBV6-1 with TRBJ1-4; TRBD1 matches at 9 bases. The CDR3 runs to 14 residues. V lost 6 bases to trimming and J lost 8 bases; unmatched junction nucleotides: 7. CDR1 MNHNS and CDR2 SASEGT come from the germline V gene. In DNA form, the CDR3 reads TGTGCCAGCAGCTACGGGACAGGGAACGAAAAACTGTTTTTT. This gives the protein CASSYGTGNEKLFF.

The CDR3: CAISESTGNYGYTF. CDR3 coding DNA: TGTGCCATCAGTGAGTCAACAGGGAACTATGGCTACACCTTC. V and J are TRBV10-3 and TRBJ1-2; tentatively, D is TRBD1 (6 bases). The germline V and J ends were trimmed by 0 bases and 2 bases, with 7 bases remaining between them. This CDR3 contains 14 residues. Per germline, CDR1 ENHRY and CDR2 SYGVKD.

The chain recombines TRBV28 with TRBJ1-1; 7 nucleotides match TRBD1. Germline V gene data show CDR1 as MDHEN and CDR2 as SYDVKM. The CDR3 runs to 13 residues. Losses at the gene ends were 2 bases for V and 11 bases for J; bases not matched to a gene: 8. The CDR3 protein is CASSLVQGRSAFF. CDR3 nucleotides: TGTGCCAGCAGTTTAGTACAGGGGAGGTCGGCTTTCTTT. The variable domain in full, completed from reference TRBV28 and TRBJ1-1, reads DVKVTQSSRYLVKRTGEKVFLECVQDMDHENMFWYRQDPGLGLRLIYFSYDVKMKEKGDIPEGYSVSREKKERFSLILESASTNQTSMYLCASSLVQGRSAFFGQGTRLTVV.

This clone was detected a few times. The chain couples TRBV7-9 to TRBJ1-5; perhaps TRBD1 as D (6 bases). The CDR3 consists of 16 residues. Germline V gene lookup returns CDR1 SEHNR and CDR2 FQNEAQ (reference sequence). Trimming took off 3 bases at V and 1 base at J, with 13 bases between the two ends. DNA of the CDR3: TGTGCCAGCAGCTTGGGGGGCAGGGGAAGCAATCAGCCCCAGCATTTT. Amino acids: CASSLGGRGSNQPQHF.

V is TRBV21-1 and J is TRBJ2-7. TRBV21-1 is a pseudogene. This CDR3 is 11 amino acids long. CDR3 residues: CAQGPIYEQYF. The CDR3 DNA follows: TGTGCCCAGGGACCGATCTACGAGCAGTACTTC.

This sequence joins TRBV6-5 and TRBJ2-7; 12 nucleotides line up with TRBD2. CDR1 is MNHEY and CDR2 is SVGAGI in the germline V gene. Germline trimming cut 0 bases from V and 4 bases from J; bases unmatched to any gene: 1. CDR3 length: 15 amino acids. This chain's CDR3 is CASSYSLAGGYEQYF. The CDR3 region has the DNA TGTGCCAGCAGTTACTCACTAGCGGGGGGTTACGAGCAGTACTTC.

The chain is built from TRBV5-1 and TRBJ2-3; the D is unclear. The CDR3 totals 15 residues. V dropped 1 base and J dropped 2 bases, with 11 bases sitting between them. The germline V gene has CDR1 SGHRS and CDR2 YFSETQ. DNA for the CDR3: TGCGCCAGCAGCTTGAGTCGCGGCTTCACAGATACGCAGTATTTT. This encodes CASSLSRGFTDTQYF. Full variable domain (remainder filled in from reference TRBV5-1 and TRBJ2-3): KAGVTQTPRYLIKTRGQQVTLSCSPISGHRSVSWYQQTPGQGLQFLFEYFSETQRNKGNFPGRFSGRQFSNSRSEMNVSTLELGDSALYLCASSLSRGFTDTQYFGPGTRLTVL.

The CDR3 DNA reads TGTGCCAGCAGCAGTGGACAGGGGACCTATGGCTACACCTTC. This gives the protein CASSSGQGTYGYTF. V usage is TRBV11-2 and J usage is TRBJ1-2; 9 bases are a match to TRBD1. Germline V lookup: CDR1 SGHAT, CDR2 FQNNGV. V was pared by 5 bases and J by 4 bases, with 5 bases of the junction left unmatched. CDR3 size: 14 residues.

This chain joins TRBV2 and TRBJ1-4; 7 bases are shared with TRBD1. There are 13 residues in the CDR3. CDR1 and CDR2 (germline): SNHLY, FYNNEI. Trimming took 3 bases from V and 7 from J; bases not matched to a gene: 2. CDR3 DNA sequence: TGTGCCAGCAGTGATCAGGGGGGTGAAAAACTGTTTTTT. It codes for CASSDQGGEKLFF.

In this sample, this clone turned up once. V usage is TRBV6-4 and J usage is TRBJ1-2; TRBD1 agrees at 8 bases. The J segment lost 4 bases and the V segment lost 3 bases, leaving 4 bases of the junction unmatched. The CDR3 length is 14 residues. The germline CDR1 and CDR2 sequences are MRHNA and SNTAGT. This CDR3 reads CASSEGGQGYGYTF. The CDR3 nucleotides are TGTGCCAGCAGTGAAGGTGGACAGGGCTATGGCTACACCTTC.

This clone was recorded only once. Here the CDR3 DNA reads TGTGCCAGCAGTTCGACAGGGGCAGGGACTAATGAAAAACTGTTTTTT. Its translation is CASSSTGAGTNEKLFF. The V call is TRBV28, the J call TRBJ1-4, with TRBD1 matching over 8 bases. In germline, CDR1 is MDHEN, CDR2 SYDVKM. V was pared by 4 bases and J by 2 bases, with 6 bases of the junction left unmatched. The CDR3 runs to 16 residues. Combining the CDR3 with reference TRBV28 and TRBJ1-4 gives the whole variable domain DVKVTQSSRYLVKRTGEKVFLECVQDMDHENMFWYRQDPGLGLRLIYFSYDVKMKEKGDIPEGYSVSREKKERFSLILESASTNQTSMYLCASSSTGAGTNEKLFFGSGTQLSVL.

The V call is TRBV28, the J call TRBJ2-2; 13 bases are shared with TRBD2. The CDR3 consists of 15 residues. Germline assignment: CDR1 MDHEN and CDR2 SYDVKM. V lost 7 bases, J lost 6 bases, and 5 bases stayed unmatched. The CDR3 region has the DNA TGTGCCAGCACCTTGGGACTAGCGGGACCCGGGGAGCTGTTTTTT. Encoded protein: CASTLGLAGPGELFF.

The chain uses TRBV7-9 and TRBJ2-2, with TRBD1 matching 7 bases. Germline loops: CDR1 SEHNR, CDR2 FQNEAQ (reference sequence). The trim removed 11 bases at V and 3 bases at J, leaving 18 bases unmatched. This CDR3 is 17 amino acids long. CDR3 sequence (DNA): TGTGCCGTCAGCTTCGTGAAGAGACAGGGTCACACCGGGGAGCTGTTTTTT. This translates into CAVSFVKRQGHTGELFF.

The CDR3 loop reads CASSFQGPEQYF. The CDR3 nucleotides are TGCGCCAGCAGCTTCCAGGGCCCCGAGCAGTACTTC. J is TRBJ2-7 and V is TRBV5-1; perhaps TRBD1 as D (5 bases). CDR3 length equals 12 residues. Trimming took off 2 bases at V and 6 bases at J, with 9 bases between the two ends. Looked up from germline, CDR1 is SGHRS and CDR2 is YFSETQ.

This sequence joins TRBV6-1 and TRBJ1-5, with TRBD1 matching 7 bases. This CDR3 is 13 amino acids long. The V and J ends lost 6 bases and 7 bases, in that order; junction bases with no gene match: 6. Looked up from germline, CDR1 is MNHNS and CDR2 is SASEGT. The CDR3 reads CASRHRGGQPQHF. The CDR3, as DNA: TGTGCCAGCAGGCACAGGGGTGGGCAGCCCCAGCATTTT.

The chain couples TRBV7-9 to TRBJ2-2; no clear D. CDR1 is SEHNR, CDR2 FQNEAQ, per germline (reference sequence). V lost 11 bases and J 5 bases, leaving 12 bases between the germline ends. The CDR3 covers 12 residues. The CDR3, as DNA: TGTGCCGGCGGTGATGTAACCGGGGAGCTGTTTTTT. It translates to CAGGDVTGELFF. The variable domain in full, completed from reference TRBV7-9 and TRBJ2-2, reads DTGVSQNPRHKITKRGQNVTFRCDPISEHNRLYWYRQTLGQGPEFLTYFQNEAQLEKSRLLSDRFSAERPKGSFSTLEIQRTEQGDSAMYLCAGGDVTGELFFGEGSRLTVL.

This chain joins TRBV18 and TRBJ1-4, with a tentative D call TRBD1 (5 bases). Germline V CDR1 and CDR2: KGHSH, LQKENI. The length of the CDR3 is 13 residues. The ends were cut back, 4 bases at V and 8 bases at J, with 11 bases in the middle. CDR3 coding DNA: TGTGCCAGCTCACGGGGACGGGGGGAAAAACTGTTTTTT. Its protein product is CASSRGRGEKLFF. The full variable domain, completed using reference TRBV18 and TRBJ1-4, is NAGVMQNPRHLVRRRGQEARLRCSPMKGHSHVYWYRQLPEEGLKFMVYLQKENIIDESGMPKERFSAEFPKEGPSILRIQQVVRGDSAAYFCASSRGRGEKLFFGSGTQLSVL.

The gene calls are TRBV29-1 and TRBJ1-3; D uncertain. The CDR3 is 11 residues long. Per the germline V gene, CDR1 is SQVTM and CDR2 is ANQGSEA. V was shortened by 5 bases and J by 7 bases, with 9 bases between the two germline ends. The CDR3 nucleotides are TGCAGCGTTAGGGTCGGGAACACCATATATTTT. It encodes CSVRVGNTIYF.

A word on this clone: In the same sample, other DNA sequences code for this CDR3. This chain links TRBV7-2 with TRBJ2-5, with 10 bases aligning to TRBD2. CDR3 size: 15 residues. Germline trimming cut 3 bases from V and 5 bases from J; bases unmatched to any gene: 6. Germline CDR1 SGHTA, CDR2 FQGNSA. For the CDR3, the DNA is TGTGCCAGCAGCTTTCAGCGGGGGGGCGGGGAGACCCAGTACTTC. It specifies CASSFQRGGGETQYF.

V and J are TRBV6-5 and TRBJ1-1; D not certain. Germline V CDR1 and CDR2: MNHEY, SVGAGI. With 6 bases removed from V and 2 bases from J, the gap between germline ends came to 10 bases. The CDR3 totals 13 residues. In DNA form, the CDR3 reads TGTGCCAGCAGACCCCGGTTCAACACTGAAGCTTTCTTT. Protein: CASRPRFNTEAFF.

The V and J genes are TRBV2 and TRBJ2-1; D may be TRBD1 (6 bases). Germline CDR1 is SNHLY and CDR2 is FYNNEI. The CDR3 runs 15 residues. Trimming removed 6 bases from V and 0 bases from J, with 12 bases in between. The CDR3 loop is CASRNRDNSYNEQFF. The DNA for the CDR3 is TGTGCCAGCAGGAACAGGGACAACTCCTACAATGAGCAGTTCTTC.

The rearrangement links TRBV10-2 to TRBJ2-2; 7 positions match TRBD1. The CDR3 has 13 amino acids. Germline trimming cut 6 bases from V and 7 bases from J; bases unmatched to any gene: 5. CDR1 and CDR2 (germline): WSHSY, SAAADI. Here the CDR3 reads CASRQTGDGELFF. The CDR3 nucleotides are TGCGCCAGCAGGCAAACAGGGGACGGGGAGCTGTTTTTT.